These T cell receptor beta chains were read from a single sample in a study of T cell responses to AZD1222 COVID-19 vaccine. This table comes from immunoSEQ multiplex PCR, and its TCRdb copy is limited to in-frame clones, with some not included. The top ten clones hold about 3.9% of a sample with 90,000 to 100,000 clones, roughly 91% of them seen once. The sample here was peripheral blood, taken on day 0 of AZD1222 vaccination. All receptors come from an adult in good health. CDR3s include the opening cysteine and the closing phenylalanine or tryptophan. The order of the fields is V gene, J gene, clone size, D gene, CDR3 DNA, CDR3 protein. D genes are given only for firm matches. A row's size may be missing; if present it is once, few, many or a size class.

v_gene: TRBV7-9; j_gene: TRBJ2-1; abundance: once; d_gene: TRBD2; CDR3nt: TGTGCCAGCAGCCGTAGCGGGGGGTCCTACAATGAGCAGTTCTTC; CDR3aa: CASSRSGGSYNEQFF
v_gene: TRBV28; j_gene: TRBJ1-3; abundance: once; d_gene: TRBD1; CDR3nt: TGTGCCAGCAGTTCTACAGGGGACGGAAACACCATATATTTT; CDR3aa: CASSSTGDGNTIYF
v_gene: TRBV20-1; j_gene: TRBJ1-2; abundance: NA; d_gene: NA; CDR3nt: TGCAGTGCTAGTCAGGGGATTAACTATGGCTACACCTTC; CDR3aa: CSASQGINYGYTF
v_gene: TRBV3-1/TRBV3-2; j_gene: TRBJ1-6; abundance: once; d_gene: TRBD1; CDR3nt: TGTGCCAGCAGTTCGATACAGGGGGAAGTTGCCCTCCACTTT; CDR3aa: CASSSIQGEVALHF
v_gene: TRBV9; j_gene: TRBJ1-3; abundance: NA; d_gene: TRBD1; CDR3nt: TGTGCCAGCAGTTGGGACAGGGCGCCTGGAAACACCATATATTTT; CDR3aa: CASSWDRAPGNTIYF
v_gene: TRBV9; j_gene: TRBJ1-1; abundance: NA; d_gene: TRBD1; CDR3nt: TGTGCCAGCAGCCCACTGGGACAGGGGGGGCCTGAAGCTTTCTTT; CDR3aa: CASSPLGQGGPEAFF
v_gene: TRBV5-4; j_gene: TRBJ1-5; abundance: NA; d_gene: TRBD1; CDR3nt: TGTGCCAGCAGCTTCGGCAGGGGGCGTCAGCCCCAGCATTTT; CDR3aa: CASSFGRGRQPQHF
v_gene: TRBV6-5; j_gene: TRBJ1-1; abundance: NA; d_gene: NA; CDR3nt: TGTGCCAGCACAAGGGGTCCCACGGTTTGGTCTGAAGCTTTCTTT; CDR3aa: CASTRGPTVWSEAFF
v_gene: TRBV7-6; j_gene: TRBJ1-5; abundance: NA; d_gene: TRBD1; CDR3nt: TGTGCCAGCAGCCCGGAACAGGGGGCCCACAATCAGCCCCAGCATTTT; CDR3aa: CASSPEQGAHNQPQHF
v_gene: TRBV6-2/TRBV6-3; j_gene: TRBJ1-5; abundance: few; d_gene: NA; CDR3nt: TGTGCCAGCAGTTATCTGAGTGGGGGGGGTGCGCCCCAGCATTTT; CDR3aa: CASSYLSGGGAPQHF
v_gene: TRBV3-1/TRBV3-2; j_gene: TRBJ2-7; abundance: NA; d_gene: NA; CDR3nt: TGTGCCAGCAGCCTCCGACAGGGGAGGGTCGACGAGCAGTACTTC; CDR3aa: CASSLRQGRVDEQYF
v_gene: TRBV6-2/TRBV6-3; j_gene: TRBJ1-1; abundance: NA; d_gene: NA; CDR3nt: TGTGCCAGCAGTATCGGCAGAGTCACTGAAGCTTTCTTT; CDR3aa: CASSIGRVTEAFF
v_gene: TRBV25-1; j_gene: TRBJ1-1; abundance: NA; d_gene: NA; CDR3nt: TGTGCCAGCAGTGAATCCCACAGATCATTTGGCACTGAAGCTTTCTTT; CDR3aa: CASSESHRSFGTEAFF
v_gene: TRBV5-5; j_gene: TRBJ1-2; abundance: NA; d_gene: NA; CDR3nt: TGTGCCAGCAGCTCCAGTCAGGCTAACTATGGCTACACCTTC; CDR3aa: CASSSSQANYGYTF
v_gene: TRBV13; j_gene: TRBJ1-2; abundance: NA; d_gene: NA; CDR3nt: TGTGCCAGCAGCTTAGGCGGGAACAGCTATGGCTACACCTTC; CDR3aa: CASSLGGNSYGYTF
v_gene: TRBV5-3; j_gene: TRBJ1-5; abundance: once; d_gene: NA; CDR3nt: TGTGCCAGAAGCTTGAGGGGCAATAGCAATCAGCCCCAGCATTTT; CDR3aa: CARSLRGNSNQPQHF
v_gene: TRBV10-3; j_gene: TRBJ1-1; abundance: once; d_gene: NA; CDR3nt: TGTGCCATAGGGGTCGGAACTGAAGCTTTCTTT; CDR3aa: CAIGVGTEAFF
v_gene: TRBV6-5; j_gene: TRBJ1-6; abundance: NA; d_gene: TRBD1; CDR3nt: TGTGCCAGCAGTTACCGCAGGGGGGTTAATTCACCCCTCCACTTT; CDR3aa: CASSYRRGVNSPLHF
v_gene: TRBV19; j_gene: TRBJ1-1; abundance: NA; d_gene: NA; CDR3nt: TGTGCCAGTAGTATAGCGACTTGGGGCGCTGAAGCTTTCTTT; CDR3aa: CASSIATWGAEAFF
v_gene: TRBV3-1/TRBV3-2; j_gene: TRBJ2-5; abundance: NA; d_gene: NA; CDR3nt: TGTGCCAGCAGCCAGGGGGAGACCCAGTACTTC; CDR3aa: CASSQGETQYF
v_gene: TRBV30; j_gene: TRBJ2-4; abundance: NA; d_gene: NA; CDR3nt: TGTGCCTGGAGTGACGAGCAGGGGGGGGAGAAAAACATTCAGTACTTC; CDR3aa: CAWSDEQGGEKNIQYF
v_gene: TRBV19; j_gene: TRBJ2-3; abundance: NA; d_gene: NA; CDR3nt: TGTGCCAGTAGTATTATCGGCCGGCAGTATTTT; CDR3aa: CASSIIGRQYF
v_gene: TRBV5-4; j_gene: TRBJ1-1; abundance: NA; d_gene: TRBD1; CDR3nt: TGTGCCAGCAGCAAACAGGGGGCGAGGGGCACTGAAGCTTTCTTT; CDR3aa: CASSKQGARGTEAFF
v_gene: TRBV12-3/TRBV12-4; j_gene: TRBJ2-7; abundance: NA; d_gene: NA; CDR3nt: TGTGCCAGCAGGGACTCCTACGAGCAGTACTTC; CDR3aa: CASRDSYEQYF